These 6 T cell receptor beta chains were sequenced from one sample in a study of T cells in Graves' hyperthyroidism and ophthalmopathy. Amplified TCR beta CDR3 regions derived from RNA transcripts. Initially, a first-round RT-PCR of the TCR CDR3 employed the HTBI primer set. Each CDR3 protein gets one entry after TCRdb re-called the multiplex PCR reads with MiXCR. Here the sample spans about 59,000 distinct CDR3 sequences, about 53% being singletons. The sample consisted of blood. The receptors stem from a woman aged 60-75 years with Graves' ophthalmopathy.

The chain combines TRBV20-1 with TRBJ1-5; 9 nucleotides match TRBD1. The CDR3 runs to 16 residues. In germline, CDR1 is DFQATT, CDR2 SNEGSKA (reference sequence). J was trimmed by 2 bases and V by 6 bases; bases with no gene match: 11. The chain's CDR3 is CSAPGTGRSGNQPQHF. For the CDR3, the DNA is TGCAGTGCCCCCGGGACAGGGAGGTCGGGCAATCAGCCCCAGCATTTT.

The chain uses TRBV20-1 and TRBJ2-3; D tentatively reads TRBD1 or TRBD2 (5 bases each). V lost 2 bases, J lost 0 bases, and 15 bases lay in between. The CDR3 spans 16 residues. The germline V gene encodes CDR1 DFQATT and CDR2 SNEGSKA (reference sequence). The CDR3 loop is CSARQGDGSSTDTQYF. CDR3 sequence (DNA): TGCAGTGCTAGACAAGGGGATGGGAGTAGCACAGATACGCAGTATTTT.

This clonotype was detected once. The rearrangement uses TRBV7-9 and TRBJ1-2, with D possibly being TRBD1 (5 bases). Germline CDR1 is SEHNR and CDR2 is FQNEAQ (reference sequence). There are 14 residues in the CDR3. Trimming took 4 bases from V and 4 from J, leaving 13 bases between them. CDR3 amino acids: CASSSSGGSYGYTF. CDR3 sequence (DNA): TGTGCCAGCAGCTCCTCGGGGGGTTCCTATGGCTACACCTTC.

The DNA of the CDR3 is TGCGCCAGCAGCTGGACTAGCGGGAGCAATCAGCCCCAGCATTTT. The encoded protein is CASSWTSGSNQPQHF. The chain carries TRBV5-1 and TRBJ1-5; D unresolved. Trimming cost V 3 bases and J 1 base, with 11 bases left between them. The CDR3 runs 15 residues. From germline, CDR1 is SGHRS and CDR2 YFSETQ.

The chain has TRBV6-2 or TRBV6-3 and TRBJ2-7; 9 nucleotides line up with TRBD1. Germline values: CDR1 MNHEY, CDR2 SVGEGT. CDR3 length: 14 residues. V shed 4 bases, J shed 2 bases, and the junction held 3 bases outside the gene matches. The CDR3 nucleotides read TGTGCCAGCAGTTGGGGGACAGGGACCTACGAGCAGTACTTC. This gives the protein CASSWGTGTYEQYF.

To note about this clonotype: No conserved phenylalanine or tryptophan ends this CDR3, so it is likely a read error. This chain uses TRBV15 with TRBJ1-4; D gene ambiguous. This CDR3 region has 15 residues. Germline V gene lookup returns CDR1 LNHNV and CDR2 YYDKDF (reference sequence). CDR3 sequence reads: CAASRVLEIGEKLFL. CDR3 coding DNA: TGTGCCGCCAGCAGAGTCCTGGAGATAGGTGAAAAACTGTTTCTT.